This T cell receptor (beta chain) was captured by sequencing in a study of blood T cell repertoires in COVID-19. Study in general: COVID-19 samples, acute and convalescent, were from the United States, Italy and Spain. T cells, B-cell-depleted T cells, or PBMCs provided the cDNA or gDNA that served as material.

The authors' processing: Amplification from reference gene primers served as the basis for estimated nucleated cell counts. Using immunoSEQ multiplex PCR, the repertoire was profiled, and TCRdb retains in-frame clones only, with some absent. The V and J calls and clone size were taken over from that table, and D and trimming were inferred from the DNA. In the table there are more than 90,000 clones, more than 75% of which are singletons. The TCR originated in a man aged 40-49 years with acute or convalescent COVID-19. The sequenced sample consisted of peripheral blood.

CDR3 amino acids: CASSTGTSGGYSSYEQYF. DNA for the CDR3: TGTGCCAGCAGCACCGGGACTAGCGGGGGCTATAGCTCCTACGAGCAGTACTTC. The chain links TRBV7-2 to TRBJ2-7; the match to TRBD2 covers 14 bases. The V gene's germline CDR1 is SGHTA and CDR2 FQGNSA. The V segment lost 5 bases and the J segment 0 bases; nucleotides outside the gene matches: 9. The CDR3 is 18 amino acids.